This TCR beta chain was captured by sequencing in a study of cytomegalovirus exposure and HLA in healthy donors. As concerns this clone: Its antigen is unknown.

PCR employed 60 Vbeta and 13 Jbeta primers. Original data processing: Later reanalysis found 75 million to 100 million unique TCR beta chains, around 9.9 million of them shared. Sequencing was performed with immunoSEQ multiplex PCR; in TCRdb, only in-frame clones are kept and a portion is missing. The D gene and trimming were derived from the DNA, and the V and J assignments and clone size from that table. The sample data list about 200,000 clones. Whole-study results and caveats: The classifier, whose performance was assessed in both the original and validation cohorts, reportedly diagnosed cytomegalovirus status with high specificity and sensitivity. A few CMV-associated chains were confirmed in vitro to be specific for CMV antigens.

The TCR originated in a girl aged 2-10 years in good health and CMV-seropositive. Sequencing was done on a sample of PBMCs.

The CDR3 DNA reads TGTGCCAGCAGTTACGGTCTAGGACAAGCCTACGAGCAGTACTTC. Protein product: CASSYGLGQAYEQYF. The chain combines TRBV6-5 with TRBJ2-7; the D gene is possibly TRBD1 (5 bases). The CDR3 runs 15 residues. From germline, CDR1 is MNHEY and CDR2 SVGAGI. The V end was cut by 2 bases, the J end by 2 bases, with 13 bases between.